Listed here are 6 T cell receptor beta chains from one sample, sequenced in a study of T cells in Graves' hyperthyroidism and ophthalmopathy (dated by TCRdb to about 2019). Library construction relied on multiplex PCR. The run used an Illumina HiSeq 2000. The TCR beta CDR3 regions were amplified from the RNA transcripts. The first round of RT-PCR for the TCR CDR3 was performed with the HTBI primer set and the Qiagen OneStep RT-PCR kit. TCRdb trimmed public reads at Q25 via fastp, called clones via MiXCR and kept in-frame beta chains. Each CDR3 protein appears once, grouped with its most common genes and DNA. The sample table shows about 840,000 distinct CDR3 sequences, and 38% are seen once. Of the sample, approximately 8.7% is held by the ten largest clones. Sequences were obtained from blood. The source is a man younger than 30 with Graves' hyperthyroidism.

This clonotype occurred once. The rearrangement links TRBV9 to TRBJ2-7; possibly TRBD1 or TRBD2 for D (5 bases each). V gave up 7 bases and J gave up 5 bases, with 13 bases separating them. CDR3 length: 12 amino acids. Germline V gene lookup returns CDR1 SGDLS and CDR2 YYNGEE. The CDR3 coding sequence is TGTGCCAGCTTCAGGGACCTCCACGAGCAGTACTTC. Translated: CASFRDLHEQYF.

This clonotype was seen just once. The V and J genes are TRBV2 and TRBJ1-5; 11 positions match TRBD1. The CDR3 contains 14 residues. Germline values: CDR1 SNHLY, CDR2 FYNNEI. Unmatched junction bases numbered 4, after V lost 8 bases and J lost 4 bases. The CDR3 here is CASDRDRGNQPQHF. CDR3 DNA: TGTGCCAGCGACCGGGACAGGGGGAATCAGCCCCAGCATTTT.

This sequence joins TRBV29-1 and TRBJ1-3; a weak D match, TRBD1 (5 bases). V was trimmed by 3 bases and J by 7 bases, leaving 16 bases between them. Germline CDR1 is SQVTM and CDR2 is ANQGSEA. The CDR3 extends over 14 amino acids. The CDR3 is CSVDPTGPTNTIYF. The CDR3 DNA follows: TGCAGCGTTGACCCTACAGGTCCGACGAACACCATATATTTT.

This clonotype was observed a handful of times. The chain recombines TRBV20-1 with TRBJ1-1; D unresolved. This CDR3 is 11 amino acids long. CDR1 DFQATT and CDR2 SNEGSKA come from the germline V gene (reference sequence). Trimming took off 4 bases at V and 5 bases at J, with 8 bases between the two ends. The CDR3 sequence is CSATDGTEAFF. In DNA, the CDR3 is TGCAGTGCTACGGACGGAACTGAAGCTTTCTTT.

The chain employs TRBV12-3 or TRBV12-4 and TRBJ1-2; 8 nucleotides match TRBD1. The length of the CDR3 is 15 residues. Trimming took 4 bases from V and 4 from J; bases not matched to a gene: 8. The CDR3 coding sequence is TGTGCCAGCAGTTACCCTTGGACAGGGACCTATGGCTACACCTTC. Amino acid sequence: CASSYPWTGTYGYTF.

This clonotype was seen ten or more times. The V gene is TRBV19, the J gene TRBJ1-5, with TRBD1 identical over 8 bases. CDR3 length: 15 residues. The V segment lost 4 bases and the J segment 6 bases; nucleotides outside the gene matches: 8. CDR1 LNHDA and CDR2 SQIVND come from the germline V gene (reference sequence). The CDR3 spells CASSKTGERGQPQHF. CDR3 nucleotides: TGTGCCAGTAGTAAGACAGGGGAGCGCGGTCAGCCCCAGCATTTT.